This TCR beta chain was sequenced for a study of blood T cell repertoires in COVID-19. The overall study: In each case, the material was cDNA or gDNA derived from T cells, B-cell-depleted T cells, or PBMCs.

The CDR3 runs 17 residues. CDR1 is KGHSH, CDR2 LQKENI, per germline. V was clipped by 3 bases and J by 4 bases; unmatched bases: 9. Original handling: How many nucleated cells were present was estimated from reference gene primer amplification. The data were produced by immunoSEQ multiplex PCR, yet TCRdb's version contains in-frame clones alone and is incomplete. V and J calls plus clone size are reproduced from that table; the DNA served to infer D and trimming. The sample lists 68,000 or so clones, roughly 85% occurring once. Sequencing used peripheral blood. This receptor was obtained from a man aged 25 to 45 with acute or convalescent COVID-19. This rearrangement joins TRBV18 to TRBJ2-6, with 7 bases matching TRBD1. The CDR3 coding sequence is TGTGCCAGCTCACCTGACAGGGTCGGCGGAGGGGCCAACGTCCTGACTTTC. It codes for CASSPDRVGGGANVLTF.